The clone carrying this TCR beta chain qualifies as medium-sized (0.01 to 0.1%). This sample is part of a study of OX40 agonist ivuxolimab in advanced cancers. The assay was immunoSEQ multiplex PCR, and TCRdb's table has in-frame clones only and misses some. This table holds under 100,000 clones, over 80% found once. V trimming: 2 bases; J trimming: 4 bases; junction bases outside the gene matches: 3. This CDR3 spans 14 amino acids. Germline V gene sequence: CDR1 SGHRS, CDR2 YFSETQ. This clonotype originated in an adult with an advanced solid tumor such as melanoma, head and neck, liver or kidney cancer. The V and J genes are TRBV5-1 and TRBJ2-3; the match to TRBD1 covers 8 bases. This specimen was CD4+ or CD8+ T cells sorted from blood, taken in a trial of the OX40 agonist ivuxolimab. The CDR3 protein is CASSFGQGADTQYF. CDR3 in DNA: TGCGCCAGCAGCTTCGGACAGGGTGCAGATACGCAGTATTTT. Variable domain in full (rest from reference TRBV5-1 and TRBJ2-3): KAGVTQTPRYLIKTRGQQVTLSCSPISGHRSVSWYQQTPGQGLQFLFEYFSETQRNKGNFPGRFSGRQFSNSRSEMNVSTLELGDSALYLCASSFGQGADTQYFGPGTRLTVL.